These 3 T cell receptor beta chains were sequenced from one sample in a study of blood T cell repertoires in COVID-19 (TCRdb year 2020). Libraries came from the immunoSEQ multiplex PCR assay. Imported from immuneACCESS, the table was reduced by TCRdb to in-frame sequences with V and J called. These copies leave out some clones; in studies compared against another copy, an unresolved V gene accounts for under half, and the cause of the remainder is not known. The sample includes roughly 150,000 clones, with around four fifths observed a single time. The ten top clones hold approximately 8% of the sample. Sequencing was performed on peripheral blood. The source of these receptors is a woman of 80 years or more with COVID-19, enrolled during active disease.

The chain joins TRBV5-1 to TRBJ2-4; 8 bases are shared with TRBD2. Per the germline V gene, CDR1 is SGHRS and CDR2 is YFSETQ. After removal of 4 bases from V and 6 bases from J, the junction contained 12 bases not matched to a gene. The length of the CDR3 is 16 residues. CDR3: CASSPVGGGEGNIQYF. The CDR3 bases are TGCGCCAGCAGCCCCGTCGGGGGGGGAGAAGGAAACATTCAGTACTTC.

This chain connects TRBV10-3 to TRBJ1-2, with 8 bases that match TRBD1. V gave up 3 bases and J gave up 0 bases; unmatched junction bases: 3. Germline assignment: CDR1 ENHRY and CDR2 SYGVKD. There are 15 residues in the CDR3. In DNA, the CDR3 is TGTGCCATCAGTGATGGGACAGGACCTAACTATGGCTACACCTTC. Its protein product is CAISDGTGPNYGYTF.

CDR3 sequence: CASSQHDRRSYEQYF. CDR3 DNA: TGCGCCAGCAGCCAACATGACAGACGGAGCTACGAGCAGTACTTC. The gene calls are TRBV4-1 and TRBJ2-7; TRBD1 is a possible D gene (5 bases). CDR1 and CDR2 (germline): MGHRA, YSYEKL. The CDR3 length is 15 residues. The V end lost 2 bases, the J end lost 3 bases, and 14 bases lay between the germline ends.